This is a list of T cell receptor beta chains from one sample in a study of cytomegalovirus exposure and HLA in healthy donors. TCRdb keeps only in-frame clones here, not all; method: immunoSEQ multiplex PCR. The repertoire includes over 100,000 clones, roughly 70% of them detected once, and 5.4% sits in the top ten. Sample: PBMCs. Every receptor here comes from a woman aged 70-85 years in good health and CMV-seropositive. Each CDR3 is given with its conserved first and last residue. Each record gives: V gene, J gene, clone size, CDR3 protein. Clone size is shown for a subset of rows, as once, few, many or a class of expanded clone.

TRBV18	TRBJ1-5	NA	CASSRDSSYSNQPQHF
TRBV6-5	TRBJ2-5	once	CASSGTRRETQYF
TRBV19	TRBJ2-3	NA	CASRTTGTGGPDTQYF
TRBV7-9	TRBJ1-4	NA	CASSLRRATVGEKLFF
TRBV2	TRBJ2-5	once	CASRGKLAETQYF
TRBV2	TRBJ2-1	NA	CASSAGTGISSYNEQFF
TRBV7-2	TRBJ1-2	NA	CASSRLGLNYGYTF
TRBV10-3	TRBJ1-1	NA	CAISEGFGTANTEAFF
TRBV6-1	TRBJ2-7	NA	CASKRTGSSYEQYF
TRBV9	TRBJ1-3	NA	CASSPTTGAGGNTIYF
TRBV10-3	TRBJ1-2	NA	CAISESWTQENGYTF
TRBV10-3	TRBJ1-1	NA	CAISEPGQGMNTEAFF
TRBV19	TRBJ2-1	NA	CATTNRAVGNEQFF
TRBV7-8	TRBJ1-2	NA	CASSVSGQFYGYTF
TRBV2	TRBJ2-7	NA	CASSYRGTGVYEQYF
TRBV10-1	TRBJ1-3	NA	CASIIGYAANGNTIYF
TRBV14	TRBJ2-7	NA	CASSQGETGVRVNEQYF
TRBV10-3	TRBJ2-5	NA	CAISPGTGALRETQYF
TRBV5-1	TRBJ2-1	NA	CASSLEQGPSEQFF
TRBV5-8	TRBJ1-2	once	CASSLRAGGTYGYTF
TRBV30	TRBJ2-7	NA	CAWSSRARGLEQYF
TRBV7-9	TRBJ1-2	NA	CASSELTGGFGYTF
TRBV4-1	TRBJ2-2	NA	CASSQDSEVLGELFF
TRBV6-6	TRBJ2-1	NA	CASTLSGGANNEQFF
TRBV30	TRBJ2-7	NA	CAWSMGTGIGEQYF
TRBV21-1	TRBJ2-3	NA	CATEGTGTDTQYF
TRBV11-2	TRBJ2-2	NA	CASRKTAGEHTGELFF
TRBV5-4	TRBJ2-3	NA	CASSLGGGPTDTQYF
TRBV6-1	TRBJ1-1	NA	CASRTGTLGTEAFF
TRBV19	TRBJ1-2	NA	CASSIIVGQGRDYGYTF
TRBV7-3	TRBJ1-2	NA	CASSSGTGNYGYTF
TRBV6-5	TRBJ2-7	NA	CASSYSRTYPYEQYF
TRBV9	TRBJ2-1	NA	CASSVGGQSVNEQFF
TRBV11-3	TRBJ1-2	once	CASSSTVNYGYTF
TRBV6-5	TRBJ2-6	NA	CASSYTGTAGANVLTF
TRBV15	TRBJ1-5	few	CATSRAGAAYSNQPQHF
TRBV5-1	TRBJ2-1	NA	CASSLAAGVDEQFF
TRBV19	TRBJ2-5	NA	CASSGVAGGKETQYF
TRBV30	TRBJ2-3	NA	CAWSVNRASTDTQYF
TRBV2	TRBJ1-5	few	CASSEVVFGTQHF